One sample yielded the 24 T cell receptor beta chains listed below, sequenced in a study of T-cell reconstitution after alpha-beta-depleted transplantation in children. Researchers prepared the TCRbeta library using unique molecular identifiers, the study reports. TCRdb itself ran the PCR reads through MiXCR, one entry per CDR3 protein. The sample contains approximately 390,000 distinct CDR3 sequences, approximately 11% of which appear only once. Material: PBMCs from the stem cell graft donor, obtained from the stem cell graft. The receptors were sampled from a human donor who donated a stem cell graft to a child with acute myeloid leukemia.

CDR3 in amino acids: CASSPGYGTYEQYF. Here the CDR3 DNA reads TGCGCCAGCAGCCCCGGATACGGAACCTACGAGCAGTACTTC. This rearrangement joins TRBV4-3 to TRBJ2-7; D is undetermined. The CDR3 spans 14 residues. Trimming left V 4 bases short and J 2 bases short, with 12 bases between. Per germline, CDR1 LGHNA and CDR2 YSLEER.

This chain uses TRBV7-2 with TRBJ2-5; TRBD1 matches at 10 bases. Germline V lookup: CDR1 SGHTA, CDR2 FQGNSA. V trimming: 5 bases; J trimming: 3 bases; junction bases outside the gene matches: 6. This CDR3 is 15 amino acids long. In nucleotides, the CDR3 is TGTGCCAGCAGCGATAAGACAGGGGGCAAAGAGACCCAGTACTTC. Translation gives CASSDKTGGKETQYF.

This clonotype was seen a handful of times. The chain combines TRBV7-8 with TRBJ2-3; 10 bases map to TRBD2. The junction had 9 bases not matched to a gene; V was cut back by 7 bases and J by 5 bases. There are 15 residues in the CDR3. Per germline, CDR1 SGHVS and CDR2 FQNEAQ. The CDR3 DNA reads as TGTGCCAGCAACCGTCGAGCGGGAGGGCAAGATACGCAGTATTTT. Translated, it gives CASNRRAGGQDTQYF.

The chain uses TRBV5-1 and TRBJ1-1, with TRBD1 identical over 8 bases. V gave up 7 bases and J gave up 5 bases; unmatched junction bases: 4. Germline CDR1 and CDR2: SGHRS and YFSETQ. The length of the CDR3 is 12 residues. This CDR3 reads CASGQGRTEAFF. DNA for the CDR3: TGCGCCAGCGGACAGGGTCGGACTGAAGCTTTCTTT.

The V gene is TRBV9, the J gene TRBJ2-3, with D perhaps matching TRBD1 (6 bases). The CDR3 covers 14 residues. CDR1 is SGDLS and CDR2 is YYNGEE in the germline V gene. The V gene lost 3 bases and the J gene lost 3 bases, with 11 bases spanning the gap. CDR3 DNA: TGTGCCAGCAGCGGACAACAGGGAACAGATACGCAGTATTTT. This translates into CASSGQQGTDTQYF.

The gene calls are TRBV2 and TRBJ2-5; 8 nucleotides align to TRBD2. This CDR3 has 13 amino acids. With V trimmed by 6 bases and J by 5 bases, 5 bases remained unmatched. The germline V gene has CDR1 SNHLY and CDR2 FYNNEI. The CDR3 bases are TGTGCCAGCAGCGGGGGGGCCTCGGAGACCCAGTACTTC. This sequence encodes CASSGGASETQYF.

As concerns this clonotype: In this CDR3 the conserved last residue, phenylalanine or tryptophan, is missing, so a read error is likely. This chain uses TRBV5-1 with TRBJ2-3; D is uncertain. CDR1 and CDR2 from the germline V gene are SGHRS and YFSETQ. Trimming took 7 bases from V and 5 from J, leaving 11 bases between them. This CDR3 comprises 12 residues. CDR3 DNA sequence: TGCGCCAGCTCTAGGAGTCAAGATACGCAGTATTCT. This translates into CASSRSQDTQYS.

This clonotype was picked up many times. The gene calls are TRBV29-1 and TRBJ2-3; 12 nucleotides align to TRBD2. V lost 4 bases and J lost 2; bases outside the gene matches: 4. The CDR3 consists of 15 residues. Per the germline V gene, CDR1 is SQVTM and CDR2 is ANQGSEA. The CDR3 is CSVVLAGGHTDTQYF. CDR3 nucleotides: TGCAGCGTTGTACTAGCGGGGGGTCACACAGATACGCAGTATTTT.

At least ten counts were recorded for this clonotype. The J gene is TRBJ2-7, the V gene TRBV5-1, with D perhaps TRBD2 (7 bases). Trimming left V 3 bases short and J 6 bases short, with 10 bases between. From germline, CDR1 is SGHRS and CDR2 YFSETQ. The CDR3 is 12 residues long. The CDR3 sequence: CASSSRGGEQYF. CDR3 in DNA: TGCGCCAGCAGCTCGAGGGGGGGCGAGCAGTACTTC.

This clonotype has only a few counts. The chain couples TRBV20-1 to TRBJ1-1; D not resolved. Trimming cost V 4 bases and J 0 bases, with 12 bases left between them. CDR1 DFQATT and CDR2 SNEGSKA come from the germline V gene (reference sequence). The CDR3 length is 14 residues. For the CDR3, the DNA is TGCAGTGCTATGGGCCAGCCCCTGAACACTGAAGCTTTCTTT. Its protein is CSAMGQPLNTEAFF.

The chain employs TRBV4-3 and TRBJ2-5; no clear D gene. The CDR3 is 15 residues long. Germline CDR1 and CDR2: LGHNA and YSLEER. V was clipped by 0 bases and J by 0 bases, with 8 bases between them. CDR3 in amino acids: CASSQEKGYQETQYF. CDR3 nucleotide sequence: TGCGCCAGCAGCCAAGAAAAGGGATACCAAGAGACCCAGTACTTC.

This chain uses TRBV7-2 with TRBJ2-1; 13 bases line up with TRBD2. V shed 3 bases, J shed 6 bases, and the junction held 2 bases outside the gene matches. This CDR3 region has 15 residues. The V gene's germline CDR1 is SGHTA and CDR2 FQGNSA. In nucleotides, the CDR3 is TGTGCCAGCAGCTTCTGGACTAGCGGGGGCAATGAGCAGTTCTTC. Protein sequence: CASSFWTSGGNEQFF.

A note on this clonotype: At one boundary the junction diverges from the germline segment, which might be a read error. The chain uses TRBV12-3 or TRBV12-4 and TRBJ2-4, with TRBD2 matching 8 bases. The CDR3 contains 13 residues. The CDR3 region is CASSLGSQRGINF. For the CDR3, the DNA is TGTGCCAGCAGTTTAGGGAGCCAGCGGGGGATAAACTTC.

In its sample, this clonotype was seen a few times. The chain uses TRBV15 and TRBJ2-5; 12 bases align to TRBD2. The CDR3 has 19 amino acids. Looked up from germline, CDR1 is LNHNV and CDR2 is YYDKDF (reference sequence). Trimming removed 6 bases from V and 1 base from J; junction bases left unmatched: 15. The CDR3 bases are TGTGCCACCAGGGGCTTCGGGTTGACTAGCGGGGGATCCCAAGAGACCCAGTACTTC. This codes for CATRGFGLTSGGSQETQYF.

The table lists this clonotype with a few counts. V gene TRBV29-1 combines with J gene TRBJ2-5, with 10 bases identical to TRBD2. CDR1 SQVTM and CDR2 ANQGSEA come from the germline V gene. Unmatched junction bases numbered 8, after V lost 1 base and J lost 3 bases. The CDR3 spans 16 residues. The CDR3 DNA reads TGCAGCGTTGAAGGTTTCCTAGCGGGAGTAAAAGAGACCCAGTACTTC. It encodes CSVEGFLAGVKETQYF.

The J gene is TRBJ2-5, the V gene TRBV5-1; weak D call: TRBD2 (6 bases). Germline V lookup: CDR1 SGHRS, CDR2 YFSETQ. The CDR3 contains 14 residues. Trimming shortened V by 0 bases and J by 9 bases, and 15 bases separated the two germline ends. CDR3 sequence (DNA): TGCGCCAGCAGCTTGGGGAGGATGGCGGGGCCCCAGTACTTC. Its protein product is CASSLGRMAGPQYF. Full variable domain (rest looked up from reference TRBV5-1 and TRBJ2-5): KAGVTQTPRYLIKTRGQQVTLSCSPISGHRSVSWYQQTPGQGLQFLFEYFSETQRNKGNFPGRFSGRQFSNSRSEMNVSTLELGDSALYLCASSLGRMAGPQYFGPGTRLLVL.

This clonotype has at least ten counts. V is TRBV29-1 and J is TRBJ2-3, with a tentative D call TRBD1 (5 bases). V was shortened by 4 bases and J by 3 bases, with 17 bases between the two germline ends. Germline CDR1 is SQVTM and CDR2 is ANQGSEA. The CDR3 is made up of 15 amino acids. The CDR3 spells CSVAGQGWITDTQYF. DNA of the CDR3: TGCAGCGTTGCGGGCCAGGGTTGGATAACAGATACGCAGTATTTT.

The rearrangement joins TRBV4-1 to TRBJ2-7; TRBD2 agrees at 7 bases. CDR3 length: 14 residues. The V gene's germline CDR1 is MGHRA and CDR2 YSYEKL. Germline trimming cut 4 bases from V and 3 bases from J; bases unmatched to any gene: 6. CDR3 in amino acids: CASSLGGGYYEQYF. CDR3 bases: TGCGCCAGCAGCCTCGGCGGGGGTTACTACGAGCAGTACTTC.

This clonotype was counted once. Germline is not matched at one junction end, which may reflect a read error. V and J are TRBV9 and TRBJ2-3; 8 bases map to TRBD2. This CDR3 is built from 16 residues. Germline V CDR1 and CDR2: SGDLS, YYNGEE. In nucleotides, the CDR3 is TGTGGCAGCAGCGTATTTGTAGCGGGACGGGAAGATACGCAGTATTTT. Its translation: CGSSVFVAGREDTQYF.

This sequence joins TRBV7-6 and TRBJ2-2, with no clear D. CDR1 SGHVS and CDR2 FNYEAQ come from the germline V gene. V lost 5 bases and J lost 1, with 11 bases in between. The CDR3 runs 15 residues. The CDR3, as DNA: TGTGCCAGCAGCCCAGTGGCAGAGAACACCGGGGAGCTGTTTTTT. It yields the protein CASSPVAENTGELFF.

CDR3 nucleotides: TGTGCCAGCAGTACCCCCAGGCTCGGCTACGAAAAACTGTTTTTT. It encodes CASSTPRLGYEKLFF. The chain links TRBV27 to TRBJ1-4, with no clear D. Germline CDR1 and CDR2: MNHEY and SMNVEV (reference sequence). V was cut by 5 bases and J by 8 bases, with 18 bases left in between. This CDR3 contains 15 residues.

As DNA, the CDR3 is TGTGCCAGCAGCCGAGACAGGGCCAACTATGGCTACACCTTC. Translation: CASSRDRANYGYTF. V gene TRBV6-1 combines with J gene TRBJ1-2; 7 positions agree with TRBD1. This CDR3 comprises 14 residues. With 6 bases clipped from V and 2 bases from J, the junction kept 6 bases outside the gene matches. Germline V lookup: CDR1 MNHNS, CDR2 SASEGT.

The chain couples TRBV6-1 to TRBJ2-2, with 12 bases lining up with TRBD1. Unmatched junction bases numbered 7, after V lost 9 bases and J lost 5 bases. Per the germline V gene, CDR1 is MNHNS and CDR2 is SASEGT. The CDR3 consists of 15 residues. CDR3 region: CASTRDRGRTGELFF. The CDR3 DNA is TGTGCCAGTACTCGGGACAGGGGGCGTACCGGGGAGCTGTTTTTT.

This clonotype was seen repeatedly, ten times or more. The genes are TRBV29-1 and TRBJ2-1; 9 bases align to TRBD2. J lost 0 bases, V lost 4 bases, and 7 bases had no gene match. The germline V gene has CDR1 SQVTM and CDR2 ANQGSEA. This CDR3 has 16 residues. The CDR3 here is CSVGASGISSYNEQFF. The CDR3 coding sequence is TGCAGCGTTGGAGCTAGCGGGATTAGCTCCTACAATGAGCAGTTCTTC.